These 17 T cell receptor beta chains were sequenced from one sample in a study of cytomegalovirus exposure and HLA in healthy donors. PCR was performed using 60 Vbeta and 13 Jbeta primers. Only in-frame clones appear in the TCRdb table, and some are missing; sequencing was by immunoSEQ multiplex PCR. The data show some 70,000 clones, 70% to 80% seen once. The sample consisted of PBMCs. These receptor sequences come from a man between 18 and 35 years old in good health and CMV-seronegative.

This chain joins TRBV19 and TRBJ1-2, with 7 bases that match TRBD1. The CDR3 spans 15 residues. From germline, CDR1 is LNHDA and CDR2 SQIVND (reference sequence). V lost 3 bases, J lost 2 bases, and 6 bases stayed unmatched. CDR3 sequence (DNA): TGTGCCAGTAGTATGCGAGGGGGCCGCAACTATGGCTACACCTTC. Protein: CASSMRGGRNYGYTF.

In this sample, this clone turned up once. DNA of the CDR3: TGTGCCAGCAGTGAGACAGGGTTATCCTACGAGCAGTACGTC. It is translated as CASSETGLSYEQYV. The rearrangement joins TRBV28 to TRBJ2-7, with 7 bases matching TRBD1. Trimming at V came to 5 bases and at J to 1 base, leaving 5 bases not matched to a gene. The CDR3 length is 14 residues. CDR1 is MDHEN and CDR2 is SYDVKM in the germline V gene.

The DNA for the CDR3 is TGTGCCAGCAGTCTGTACAGGGGGCTCACAGATACGCAGTATTTT. Its translation is CASSLYRGLTDTQYF. The genes are TRBV28 and TRBJ2-3; 9 bases are shared with TRBD1. Looked up from germline, CDR1 is MDHEN and CDR2 is SYDVKM. The CDR3 sequence is 15 residues long. V dropped 5 bases and J dropped 2; count of bases not matched to a gene: 5.

In its sample, this clone was seen once. The chain couples TRBV6-5 to TRBJ1-1; TRBD1 agrees at 7 bases. Germline V lookup: CDR1 MNHEY, CDR2 SVGAGI. Losses at the gene ends were 6 bases for V and 3 bases for J; bases not matched to a gene: 7. The CDR3 has 14 residues. Here the CDR3 DNA reads TGTGCCAGCAGCCGTGACAGGGAACACACTGAAGCTTTCTTT. Translating it yields CASSRDREHTEAFF.

In this sample, this clone turned up a few times. The DNA for the CDR3 is TGCGCCAGCAGGTGGCAGGGGATTTCACCCCTCCACTTT. Its protein product is CASRWQGISPLHF. The genes are TRBV10-2 and TRBJ1-6, with D possibly matching TRBD1 (6 bases). From germline, CDR1 is WSHSY and CDR2 SAAADI. Trimming stripped 6 bases from V and 9 bases from J, with 12 bases between. This CDR3 is built from 13 residues.

Note on this clone: Other DNA sequences in the same sample also yield this CDR3. The CDR3 nucleotides read TGTGCCAGCAGTCCCCCGATCGGAGTCTCTGGAAACACCATATATTTT. Amino acids: CASSPPIGVSGNTIYF. V is TRBV28 and J is TRBJ1-3; D remains unclear. The V end lost 5 bases, the J end lost 0 bases, and 14 bases lay between the germline ends. Germline V gene data show CDR1 as MDHEN and CDR2 as SYDVKM. This CDR3 is built from 16 residues.

This clone was picked up a small number of times. V usage is TRBV10-3 and J usage is TRBJ2-7, with D uncertain. V shed 1 base and J shed 1 base, with 11 bases lying between them. The germline CDR1 and CDR2 sequences are ENHRY and SYGVKD. The CDR3 covers 15 residues. The DNA for the CDR3 is TGTGCCATCAGTGAGTGGCAGGAATTTTCCTACGAGCAGTACTTC. Encoded protein: CAISEWQEFSYEQYF.

The rearrangement links TRBV19 to TRBJ1-5; perhaps TRBD1 as D (5 bases). The germline V and J ends were trimmed by 2 bases and 5 bases, with 13 bases remaining between them. Germline assignment: CDR1 LNHDA and CDR2 SQIVND (reference sequence). The CDR3 spans 15 residues. CDR3: CASSIMSGRDQPQHF. CDR3 sequence (DNA): TGTGCCAGTAGTATAATGTCAGGGAGGGATCAGCCCCAGCATTTT. The full variable domain, completed using reference TRBV19 and TRBJ1-5, is DGGITQSPKYLFRKEGQNVTLSCEQNLNHDAMYWYRQDPGQGLRLIYYSQIVNDFQKGDIAEGYSVSREKKESFPLTVTSAQKNPTAFYLCASSIMSGRDQPQHFGDGTRLSIL.

The rearrangement joins TRBV5-4 to TRBJ1-1; 7 bases line up with TRBD1. The CDR3 has 13 amino acids. Germline CDR1 SGHNT, CDR2 YYREEE (reference sequence). After removal of 3 bases from V and 7 bases from J, the junction contained 6 bases not matched to a gene. CDR3 DNA sequence: TGTGCCAGCAGCTGGATTCGGGACAGTGAAGCTTTCTTT. Translating gives CASSWIRDSEAFF.

This clone appeared a few times. The chain recombines TRBV25-1 with TRBJ2-1; perhaps TRBD2 as D (5 bases). CDR3 size: 15 residues. V was pared by 1 base and J by 7 bases, with 14 bases between. From germline, CDR1 is MGHDK and CDR2 SYGVNS. CDR3 nucleotides: TGTGCCAGCAGTGAATCTAGCCACCCTACGAATGAGCAGTTCTTC. This translates into CASSESSHPTNEQFF.

The J gene is TRBJ2-4, the V gene TRBV15; TRBD1 matches at 8 bases. CDR3 length: 16 amino acids. V was clipped by 3 bases and J by 2 bases; unmatched bases: 6. CDR1 and CDR2 from the germline V gene are LNHNV and YYDKDF (reference sequence). The DNA for the CDR3 is TGTGCCACCAGCAGCAGGGGGCGCGGATCCAAAAACATTCAGTACTTC. This gives the protein CATSSRGRGSKNIQYF. The full variable domain, completed using reference TRBV15 and TRBJ2-4, is DAMVIQNPRYQVTQFGKPVTLSCSQTLNHNVMYWYQQKSSQAPKLLFHYYDKDFNNEADTPDNFQSRRPNTSFCFLDIRSPGLGDTAMYLCATSSRGRGSKNIQYFGAGTRLSVL.

The chain is built from TRBV28 and TRBJ2-7; 10 bases are shared with TRBD1. Trimming took 6 bases from V and 3 from J; bases not matched to a gene: 11. Germline values: CDR1 MDHEN, CDR2 SYDVKM. The CDR3 contains 16 residues. Written as DNA, the CDR3 is TGTGCCAGCAGCCCGAAAAGACAGGGGGCTCGCTACGAGCAGTACGTC. Protein product: CASSPKRQGARYEQYV.

Details on this clone: The junction and the germline gene differ at one end; a read error may be behind it. V is TRBV28 and J is TRBJ2-7; 7 bases are shared with TRBD1. The CDR3 loop spans 12 amino acids. CDR1 is MDHEN, CDR2 SYDVKM, per germline. The CDR3 protein is CASSDSTWDSLF. CDR3 sequence (DNA): TGTGCCAGCAGTGATTCGACCTGGGACAGCCTATTT.

The count of this clone is one. The V call is TRBV6-1, the J call TRBJ1-2; 9 bases are a match to TRBD1. CDR3 length: 13 residues. J gave up 4 bases and V 7 bases, and 4 bases lay outside the gene matches. Germline-derived CDR1 and CDR2 are MNHNS and SASEGT. CDR3 sequence reads: CASTEQGAYGYTF. CDR3 nucleotides: TGTGCCAGCACGGAACAGGGGGCCTATGGCTACACCTTC.

This chain connects TRBV19 to TRBJ1-1, with D tentatively TRBD1 (5 bases). The germline V gene encodes CDR1 LNHDA and CDR2 SQIVND (reference sequence). CDR3 length: 13 residues. Between the trimmed V and J ends, which lost 6 bases and 4 bases, there was a span of 12 bases. CDR3 amino acids: CASSNRQTTEAFF. The CDR3 coding sequence is TGTGCCAGTAGCAACCGACAGACCACTGAAGCTTTCTTT.

The chain's CDR3 is CASSFSRREAFF. Written as DNA, the CDR3 is TGTGCCAGCAGTTTCAGCAGGCGTGAGGCTTTCTTT. The chain links TRBV27 to TRBJ1-1, with D unclear. Germline V gene sequence: CDR1 MNHEY, CDR2 SMNVEV (reference sequence). The CDR3 consists of 12 residues. The ends were cut back, 3 bases at V and 11 bases at J, with 13 bases in the middle.

V and J are TRBV18 and TRBJ1-2, with D possibly being TRBD1 (6 bases). V lost 8 bases, J lost 3 bases, and 13 bases lay in between. The CDR3 contains 13 residues. Germline CDR1 is KGHSH and CDR2 is LQKENI. In DNA form, the CDR3 reads TGTGCCAGCAAACCCAGGGGCGACTATGGCTACACCTTC. Protein sequence: CASKPRGDYGYTF.